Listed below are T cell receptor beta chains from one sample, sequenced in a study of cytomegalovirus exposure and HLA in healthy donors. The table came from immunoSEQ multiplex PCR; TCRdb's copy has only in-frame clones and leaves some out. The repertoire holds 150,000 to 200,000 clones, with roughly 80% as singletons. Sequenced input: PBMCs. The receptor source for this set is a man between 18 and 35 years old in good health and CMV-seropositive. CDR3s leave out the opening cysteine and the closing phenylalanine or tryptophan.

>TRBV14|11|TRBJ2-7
ASSQTGVGEQY
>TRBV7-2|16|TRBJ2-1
ASSLVGTSGSIYNEQF
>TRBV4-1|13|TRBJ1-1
ASSQVERANTEAF
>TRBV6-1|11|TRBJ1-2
ASSQGFAYGYT
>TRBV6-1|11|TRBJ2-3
ASTGWSADTQY
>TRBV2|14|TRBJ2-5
ASREGLVGGRKTQY
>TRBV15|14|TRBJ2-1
ATGSGTGGSYNEQF
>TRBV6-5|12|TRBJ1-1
ASSWGQGGTEAF
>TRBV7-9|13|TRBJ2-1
ASSPRGGAHNEQF
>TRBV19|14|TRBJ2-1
ASSPSAGSTYNEQF
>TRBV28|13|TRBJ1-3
ASRLGQHSGNTIY
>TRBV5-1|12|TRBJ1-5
ASSLGQGGQPQH
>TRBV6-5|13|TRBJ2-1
ASKVGGPAVNEQF
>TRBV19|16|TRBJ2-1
ASSIMWTGNREYNEQF
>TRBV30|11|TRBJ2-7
SLGLSGRYEQY
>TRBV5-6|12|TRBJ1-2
ASSPQGRAYGYT
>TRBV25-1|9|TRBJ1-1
ASRRLAEAF
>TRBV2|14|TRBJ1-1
ASTIGPRAGNTEAF
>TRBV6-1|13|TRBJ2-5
ASSVSLGSQETQY